These 25 T cell receptor beta chains were sequenced from one sample in a study of CD8 T cells in ankylosing spondylitis. TCRdb reanalysed the 5' RACE reads using MiXCR and keeps one entry per CDR3 protein. The sample includes about 240,000 distinct CDR3 sequences, about 11% of them seen just once. Sequencing input: blood, either unsorted or a sorted T cell fraction (not recorded which). These receptors all come from a male donor with ankylosing spondylitis or in good health (not recorded which).

This clonotype was picked up a small number of times. The rearrangement joins TRBV4-1 to TRBJ1-2; D remains ambiguous. Germline V gene data show CDR1 as MGHRA and CDR2 as YSYEKL. This CDR3 is built from 13 residues. V dropped 5 bases and J dropped 0 bases, with 7 bases sitting between them. This CDR3 reads CASSFDSNYGYTF. The CDR3 bases are TGCGCCAGCAGCTTCGATTCTAACTATGGCTACACCTTC.

The rearrangement joins TRBV5-4 to TRBJ1-5, with D perhaps matching TRBD1 (5 bases). This CDR3 comprises 13 residues. Germline CDR1 and CDR2: SGHNT and YYREEE (reference sequence). V lost 4 bases and J 2 bases, leaving 7 bases between the germline ends. The CDR3 nucleotides are TGTGCCAGCAGCACAGGCGGCAATCAGCCCCAGCATTTT. Protein sequence: CASSTGGNQPQHF.

This clonotype was picked up a small number of times. The V gene is TRBV20-1, the J gene TRBJ2-3; 9 positions match TRBD2. Per germline, CDR1 DFQATT and CDR2 SNEGSKA (reference sequence). This CDR3 comprises 15 residues. The ends lost 4 bases at V and 2 bases at J; junction bases unmatched: 7. This chain's CDR3 is CSAILTSGLTDTQYF. The CDR3 DNA sequence: TGCAGTGCTATCCTAACTAGCGGGCTCACAGATACGCAGTATTTT.

This clonotype was counted many times. The CDR3 reads CASMGSRGTQETQYF. In DNA, the CDR3 is TGTGCCAGCATGGGGAGCAGGGGGACCCAAGAGACCCAGTACTTC. The genes are TRBV6-1 and TRBJ2-5; 7 positions match TRBD1. The CDR3 runs to 15 residues. Trimming cost V 7 bases and J 1 base; bases outside gene matches: 9. Germline V lookup: CDR1 MNHNS, CDR2 SASEGT.

This clonotype was picked up many times. The rearrangement joins TRBV4-2 to TRBJ2-1; 8 bases line up with TRBD1. Germline V CDR1 and CDR2: LGHNA, YNFKEQ. Trimming at V came to 1 base and at J to 5 bases, leaving 4 bases not matched to a gene. The CDR3 has 15 amino acids. CDR3 DNA: TGTGCCAGCAGCCAAGGACAGGGGTCCAACAATGAGCAGTTCTTC. It encodes CASSQGQGSNNEQFF.

This clonotype was recorded at least ten times. The chain is built from TRBV20-1 and TRBJ1-4, with 7 bases lining up with TRBD1. V lost 5 bases and J lost 5; bases outside the gene matches: 2. Germline V lookup: CDR1 DFQATT, CDR2 SNEGSKA (reference sequence). The CDR3 spans 12 residues. The CDR3 nucleotides read TGCAGTGCTTCACAGGGGAATGAAAAACTGTTTTTT. Translating it yields CSASQGNEKLFF.

This clonotype showed up just a few times. With a much larger clone just one base away, this may be a read error. This rearrangement joins TRBV20-1 to TRBJ2-1; the D is unclear. Germline CDR1 and CDR2: DFQATT and SNEGSKA (reference sequence). The V and J ends lost 1 base and 10 bases respectively, with 11 bases between them. This CDR3 has 12 residues. The CDR3 loop reads CSARGFGQEQFF. CDR3 coding DNA: TGCAGTGCTAGAGGGTTTGGCCAGGAGCAGTTCTTC.

Many counts were recorded for this clonotype. This chain connects TRBV5-1 to TRBJ2-7; TRBD1 agrees at 10 bases. The CDR3 extends over 14 amino acids. Germline V gene lookup returns CDR1 SGHRS and CDR2 YFSETQ. The V gene end was trimmed by 2 bases and the J gene end by 2 bases; junction bases not matched to a gene: 1. The CDR3 DNA follows: TGCGCCAGCAGCTTTGACAGGGGGCCCTACGAGCAGTACTTC. It is translated as CASSFDRGPYEQYF.

This clonotype was observed many times. The chain recombines TRBV10-3 with TRBJ1-1, with 10 bases identical to TRBD1. The V gene's germline CDR1 is ENHRY and CDR2 SYGVKD. CDR3 length: 15 amino acids. V gave up 6 bases and J gave up 4 bases; unmatched junction bases: 8. CDR3 sequence: CAIRPGTGAITEAFF. For the CDR3, the DNA is TGTGCCATCAGACCCGGGACAGGGGCGATCACTGAAGCTTTCTTT.

This chain joins TRBV7-2 and TRBJ2-3; 11 positions match TRBD2. Losses at the gene ends were 1 base for V and 6 bases for J; bases not matched to a gene: 6. Germline CDR1 and CDR2: SGHTA and FQGNSA. The CDR3 extends over 16 amino acids. The CDR3 here is CASSLGASGGRDTQYF. The CDR3 DNA follows: TGTGCCAGCAGCTTAGGAGCTAGCGGGGGGCGGGATACGCAGTATTTT.

At least ten counts were recorded for this clonotype. V gene TRBV29-1 combines with J gene TRBJ2-1; 7 bases are a match to TRBD2. CDR1 is SQVTM and CDR2 is ANQGSEA in the germline V gene. The trim removed 5 bases at V and 7 bases at J, leaving 8 bases unmatched. The CDR3 contains 13 residues. CDR3 DNA sequence: TGCAGCGTTTCCTTGGGACTAAAGAATGAGCAGTTCTTC. This gives the protein CSVSLGLKNEQFF.

The table lists this clonotype with many counts. This sequence joins TRBV12-3 or TRBV12-4 and TRBJ1-1; D gene uncertain. V lost 5 bases to trimming and J lost 1 base, with 11 bases between them. This CDR3 has 14 residues. The CDR3 DNA sequence: TGTGCCAGCAGTCTCACGGACGGGAACACTGAAGCTTTCTTT. It is translated as CASSLTDGNTEAFF.

This clonotype was seen repeatedly, ten times or more. The V and J genes are TRBV5-1 and TRBJ2-1; possibly TRBD1 for D (6 bases). CDR3 length: 16 residues. From germline, CDR1 is SGHRS and CDR2 YFSETQ. The V gene lost 4 bases and the J gene lost 0 bases, with 14 bases spanning the gap. In DNA form, the CDR3 reads TGCGCCAGCAGCCGTTGGACAGCCGGCTCCTACAATGAGCAGTTCTTC. Translated, it gives CASSRWTAGSYNEQFF.

This clonotype was seen repeatedly, ten times or more. This chain uses TRBV7-9 with TRBJ2-3, with 9 bases aligning to TRBD2. In germline, CDR1 is SEHNR, CDR2 FQNEAQ (reference sequence). Trimming took 5 bases from V and 10 from J; bases not matched to a gene: 16. CDR3 size: 16 residues. In DNA form, the CDR3 reads TGTGCCAGCAGCCGTCCGGGACTAGCTTCCCACGAGGCGCAGTATTTT. It codes for CASSRPGLASHEAQYF.

This clonotype was seen once. The chain recombines TRBV19 with TRBJ2-1; possible D gene TRBD2, 5 bases. V lost 7 bases and J lost 4, with 23 bases in between. The CDR3 has 17 residues. From germline, CDR1 is LNHDA and CDR2 SQIVND (reference sequence). The CDR3, as DNA: TGTGCCAGTAAACCCACAACGACTACTCCTTATTACAATGAGCAGTTCTTC. As protein: CASKPTTTTPYYNEQFF.

The J gene is TRBJ2-7, the V gene TRBV7-2; the D is unclear. Germline lookup yields CDR1 SGHTA and CDR2 FQGNSA. This CDR3 is built from 13 residues. V was trimmed by 4 bases and J by 4 bases, leaving 11 bases between them. CDR3 protein: CASSSQIGYEQYF. The CDR3 DNA sequence: TGTGCCAGCAGCTCACAGATCGGGTACGAGCAGTACTTC.

This clonotype has a count of ten or more. CDR3 protein: CASSRPTGIAEAFF. In DNA form, the CDR3 reads TGTGCCAGCAGTCGGCCTACAGGGATCGCTGAAGCTTTCTTT. The chain combines TRBV12-3 or TRBV12-4 with TRBJ1-1; perhaps TRBD1 as D (6 bases). The CDR3 spans 14 residues. With 5 bases removed from V and 6 bases from J, the gap between germline ends came to 16 bases.

This clonotype appeared many times. The gene calls are TRBV5-6 and TRBJ2-2, with D unclear. Germline assignment: CDR1 SGHDT and CDR2 YYEEEE. Trimming took 5 bases from V and 8 from J, leaving 10 bases between them. The CDR3 is made up of 12 amino acids. The CDR3 loop is CASRIGRGELFF. The CDR3 coding sequence is TGTGCCAGCAGGATTGGAAGGGGGGAGCTGTTTTTT.

Many counts were recorded for this clonotype. The chain links TRBV5-4 to TRBJ2-3, with D tentatively TRBD2 (8 bases). CDR1 and CDR2 from the germline V gene are SGHNT and YYREEE (reference sequence). Trimming took off 4 bases at V and 4 bases at J, with 19 bases between the two ends. This CDR3 contains 16 residues. The CDR3 region is CASSVNSGTVADTQYF. CDR3 DNA sequence: TGTGCCAGCAGCGTGAATAGCGGGACAGTGGCAGATACGCAGTATTTT.

This clonotype was seen repeatedly, ten times or more. The genes are TRBV5-1 and TRBJ1-2; no firm D call. Trimming shortened V by 0 bases and J by 4 bases, and 4 bases separated the two germline ends. CDR1 and CDR2 (germline): SGHRS, YFSETQ. CDR3 length: 12 residues. The DNA for the CDR3 is TGCGCCAGCAGCTTGGACACCTATGGCTACACCTTC. It yields the protein CASSLDTYGYTF. Full variable domain (outside the CDR3, taken from reference TRBV5-1 and TRBJ1-2): KAGVTQTPRYLIKTRGQQVTLSCSPISGHRSVSWYQQTPGQGLQFLFEYFSETQRNKGNFPGRFSGRQFSNSRSEMNVSTLELGDSALYLCASSLDTYGYTFGSGTRLTVV.

This clonotype was observed many times. The chain uses TRBV20-1 and TRBJ1-1, with 8 bases lining up with TRBD1. Per germline, CDR1 DFQATT and CDR2 SNEGSKA (reference sequence). V lost 5 bases and J lost 0; bases outside the gene matches: 2. CDR3 length equals 13 residues. This CDR3 reads CSAGQGVNTEAFF. The CDR3 DNA reads as TGCAGTGCTGGACAGGGAGTGAACACTGAAGCTTTCTTT.

Ten or more counts support this clonotype. The chain joins TRBV7-2 to TRBJ2-1, with 7 positions matching TRBD2. V gave up 5 bases and J gave up 6 bases; unmatched junction bases: 7. The V gene's germline CDR1 is SGHTA and CDR2 FQGNSA. This CDR3 is built from 14 residues. The CDR3 spells CASSPGGLLNEQFF. DNA for the CDR3: TGTGCCAGCAGCCCGGGGGGTCTCCTCAATGAGCAGTTCTTC. Full variable domain (remainder filled in from reference TRBV7-2 and TRBJ2-1): GAGVSQSPSNKVTEKGKDVELRCDPISGHTALYWYRQSLGQGLEFLIYFQGNSAPDKSGLPSDRFSAERTGGSVSTLTIQRTQQEDSAVYLCASSPGGLLNEQFFGPGTRLTVL.

This clonotype appeared many times. The chain links TRBV5-1 to TRBJ2-5, with D hard to call. V was cut by 3 bases and J by 1 base, with 10 bases left in between. The CDR3 has 14 amino acids. CDR1 is SGHRS and CDR2 is YFSETQ in the germline V gene. The CDR3 DNA follows: TGCGCCAGCAGCTCCGGTGGAGCCCAAGAGACCCAGTACTTC. Amino acids: CASSSGGAQETQYF.

This clonotype came up many times. This chain links TRBV6-1 with TRBJ1-2, with unresolved D. Trimming cost V 6 bases and J 6 bases, with 14 bases left between them. Germline V gives CDR1 MNHNS, CDR2 SASEGT. The CDR3 runs to 13 residues. The CDR3 nucleotides read TGTGCCAGCAGGGACGGACCTCGGGATGGCTACACCTTC. Amino acids: CASRDGPRDGYTF.

The J gene is TRBJ2-5, the V gene TRBV12-3 or TRBV12-4; 8 nucleotides line up with TRBD2. There are 15 residues in the CDR3. After removal of 5 bases from V and 4 bases from J, the junction contained 9 bases not matched to a gene. The CDR3 bases are TGTGCCAGCAGTCTATCAGCGGGAGTGGCAGAGACCCAGTACTTC. Translation: CASSLSAGVAETQYF.